A single sample gave rise to the 6 T cell receptor beta chains below, sequenced in a study of T cell clusters in autoimmune cytopenias. TRB rearrangements were amplified by touch-down multiplex PCR with mixed TRB-A/B primers. Using the multiplex PCR reads, TCRdb records one entry per CDR3 protein without DNA. The sample shows around 11,000 distinct CDR3 sequences, and about 30% sits with its ten largest clones. TRB was amplified from around 0.25 ug of peripheral blood genomic DNA per sample. This sample was also put to use in a study of T cell repertoires in aging, cancer and after chemotherapy.

Material for sequencing was peripheral blood. These receptors all stem from a human donor in good health.

CDR3 residues: CASSEDRGYNEQFF. The chain carries TRBV6-1 and TRBJ2-1; TCRdb's D call, TRBD1, is unchecked because there is no DNA. This CDR3 region has 14 residues. CDR1 is MNHNS, CDR2 SASEGT, per germline.

V usage is TRBV19 and J usage is TRBJ2-7; TCRdb indicates TRBD1, and absent DNA this call remains unverified. The CDR3 loop spans 16 amino acids. Germline assignment: CDR1 LNHDA and CDR2 SQIVND (reference sequence). The CDR3: CASSYRDNPRAYEQYF.

The genes are TRBV19 and TRBJ2-3. CDR3 size: 13 residues. CDR1 LNHDA and CDR2 SQIVND come from the germline V gene (reference sequence). The chain's CDR3 is CASSGRNTDTQYF. Full variable domain (remainder filled in from reference TRBV19 and TRBJ2-3): DGGITQSPKYLFRKEGQNVTLSCEQNLNHDAMYWYRQDPGQGLRLIYYSQIVNDFQKGDIAEGYSVSREKKESFPLTVTSAQKNPTAFYLCASSGRNTDTQYFGPGTRLTVL.

The V gene is TRBV12-3 or TRBV12-4, the J gene TRBJ2-7; TCRdb indicates TRBD1, and absent DNA this call remains unverified. This CDR3 has 14 amino acids. The CDR3 region is CASSLLGGGYEQYF.

The chain recombines TRBV15 with TRBJ1-2. This CDR3 spans 13 amino acids. In germline, CDR1 is LNHNV, CDR2 YYDKDF (reference sequence). CDR3 amino acids: CATSRGGLYGYTF.

This clonotype is deemed large by its frequency. The chain employs TRBV29-1 and TRBJ1-3. The CDR3 runs 14 residues. Germline CDR1 is SQVTM and CDR2 is ANQGSEA. CDR3 region: CSVEMGYPGNTIYF.